Detailed here is one T cell receptor (beta chain). The antigen is unknown. A second PCR, run for about 7 to 11 cycles, used a sample-barcoded 5' primer plus a J-beta primer mix. TCRdb analysed the 5' RACE reads with MiXCR anew, one entry per CDR3 protein. The sample has approximately 1.5 million distinct CDR3 sequences, about 31% seen once. These data originate in a study of blood T cells in healthy people across ages. Study-level results: Versus aged donors, long-lived donors had higher diversity and more naive CD4+ cells. A roughly linear fall in TCR beta diversity per million T cells was seen with increasing age. A strong correlation between TCR beta diversity and naive T cell percentage was seen.

Germline V gives CDR1 SGDLS, CDR2 YYNGEE. There are 17 residues in the CDR3. Trimming at V came to 3 bases and at J to 5 bases, leaving 9 bases not matched to a gene. The gene calls are TRBV9 and TRBJ2-1, with 12 bases matching TRBD2. The sequenced sample was blood. This receptor was identified in a woman between 25 and 40 years old in good health. As DNA, the CDR3 is TGTGCCAGCAGCGCGCGGGCTAGCGGGAGGGGGGACAATGAGCAGTTCTTC. It translates to CASSARASGRGDNEQFF.